Listed here are 20 T cell receptor beta chains from one sample, sequenced in a study of blood T cell repertoires in COVID-19. Clones were read by immunoSEQ multiplex PCR, and TCRdb kept only the in-frame ones, dropping some. The profile covers approximately 190,000 clones, with approximately 90% appearing a single time and approximately 5.6% taken by the ten largest. Sequencing was performed on peripheral blood. The receptors were gathered from a woman aged 40 to 49 who had recovered from COVID-19.

The rearrangement uses TRBV6-5 and TRBJ2-3; 9 bases match TRBD2. Germline CDR1 is MNHEY and CDR2 is SVGAGI. V shed 6 bases and J 5 bases; nucleotides not matched to a gene: 6. The CDR3 extends over 14 amino acids. The CDR3 region has the DNA TGTGCCAGCAGCGTGGGACTAGCCAAAGATACGCAGTATTTT. It encodes CASSVGLAKDTQYF.

This sequence joins TRBV28 and TRBJ1-1; D not certain. From germline, CDR1 is MDHEN and CDR2 SYDVKM. This CDR3 is 14 amino acids long. V was pared by 6 bases and J by 1 base, with 12 bases between. CDR3 DNA: TGTGCCAGCAGACCCACCGGAGAGAACACTGAAGCTTTCTTT. It specifies CASRPTGENTEAFF.

This sequence joins TRBV28 and TRBJ2-3; 7 positions match TRBD2. CDR1 is MDHEN, CDR2 SYDVKM, per germline. Losses at the gene ends were 3 bases for V and 0 bases for J; bases not matched to a gene: 6. The CDR3 loop spans 16 amino acids. The CDR3 region is CASSLGGEISTDTQYF. CDR3 sequence (DNA): TGTGCCAGCAGTTTGGGGGGGGAGATCAGCACAGATACGCAGTATTTT.

This chain connects TRBV5-4 to TRBJ2-4; D ambiguous. Germline CDR1 and CDR2: SGHNT and YYREEE (reference sequence). The V gene lost 0 bases and the J gene lost 6 bases, with 7 bases spanning the gap. This CDR3 spans 13 amino acids. The CDR3, as DNA: TGTGCCAGCAGCTTGGATGGCAGAAACATTCAGTACTTC. It is translated as CASSLDGRNIQYF.

The chain joins TRBV19 to TRBJ2-5; 13 bases align to TRBD2. With 4 bases clipped from V and 1 base from J, the junction kept 3 bases outside the gene matches. This CDR3 region has 16 residues. Germline loops: CDR1 LNHDA, CDR2 SQIVND (reference sequence). The CDR3 coding sequence is TGTGCCAGTAGTAGGACTAGCGGGAGCGTCCAAGAGACCCAGTACTTC. Translation: CASSRTSGSVQETQYF.

The chain carries TRBV30 and TRBJ1-2; D may be TRBD1 (5 bases). Trimming removed 0 bases at V and 8 bases at J, with 7 bases between. This CDR3 has 11 amino acids. CDR1 is GTSNPN, CDR2 SVGIG, per germline (reference sequence). CDR3 nucleotide sequence: TGTGCCTGGAGTGTAGGGGTCGGCTACACCTTC. Protein product: CAWSVGVGYTF.

The V and J genes are TRBV30 and TRBJ2-1; D gene uncertain. Trimming left V 0 bases short and J 10 bases short, with 10 bases between. Per germline, CDR1 GTSNPN and CDR2 SVGIG (reference sequence). There are 12 residues in the CDR3. The CDR3 spells CAWSVAHIEQFF. Here the CDR3 DNA reads TGTGCCTGGAGTGTTGCTCACATAGAGCAGTTCTTC. Using reference TRBV30 and TRBJ2-1 for the parts outside the CDR3, the full variable domain is SQTIHQWPATLVQPVGSPLSLECTVEGTSNPNLYWYRQAAGRGLQLLFYSVGIGQISSEVPQNLSASRPQDRQFILSSKKLLLSDSGFYLCAWSVAHIEQFFGPGTRLTVL.

The rearrangement links TRBV18 to TRBJ1-1; tentatively, D is TRBD1 (5 bases). CDR1 is KGHSH, CDR2 LQKENI, per germline. Trimming took 1 base from V and 0 from J, leaving 9 bases between them. This CDR3 is 15 amino acids long. The CDR3 DNA reads TGTGCCAGCTCACCACGGGGGGGGATGAACACTGAAGCTTTCTTT. Its translation: CASSPRGGMNTEAFF.

This clone occurred a few times. The genes are TRBV27 and TRBJ1-5; 11 bases agree with TRBD1. This CDR3 comprises 14 residues. V trimming: 6 bases; J trimming: 6 bases; junction bases outside the gene matches: 4. From germline, CDR1 is MNHEY and CDR2 SMNVEV (reference sequence). The CDR3 DNA is TGTGCCAGCAGCCCGGGACAGGGGGTTCAGCCCCAGCATTTT. Protein: CASSPGQGVQPQHF.

This clone showed up just a few times. V gene TRBV5-5 combines with J gene TRBJ2-1, with TRBD2 matching 11 bases. The germline V gene has CDR1 SGHKS and CDR2 YYEKEE (reference sequence). V gave up 4 bases and J gave up 4 bases; unmatched junction bases: 13. This CDR3 comprises 18 residues. The CDR3: CASSRAGTSGGAYNEQFF. The CDR3 DNA sequence: TGTGCCAGCAGCCGAGCCGGGACTAGCGGCGGGGCGTACAATGAGCAGTTCTTC.

J is TRBJ2-1 and V is TRBV6-6; TRBD2 might be the D (6 bases). The CDR3 loop spans 19 amino acids. Trimming left V 5 bases short and J 0 bases short, with 23 bases between. From germline, CDR1 is MNHNY and CDR2 SVGAGI (reference sequence). CDR3 DNA: TGTGCCAGCAGTCAGGGACTCCTTCATCTTGGCAACTCCTACAATGAGCAGTTCTTC. It encodes CASSQGLLHLGNSYNEQFF.

This chain links TRBV30 with TRBJ2-7; 7 nucleotides align to TRBD2. The ends lost 2 bases at V and 5 bases at J; junction bases unmatched: 12. The CDR3 has 15 amino acids. CDR1 is GTSNPN, CDR2 SVGIG, per germline (reference sequence). CDR3 sequence: CAWSPSGVRRNEQYF. In nucleotides, the CDR3 is TGTGCCTGGAGTCCAAGCGGGGTTCGTCGCAACGAGCAGTACTTC.

The CDR3 nucleotides are TGTGCTAGTGGTTCTCAGGGGGCGACATTGGATACGCAGTATTTT. Translating it yields CASGSQGATLDTQYF. The chain carries TRBV12-5 and TRBJ2-3, with 8 bases that match TRBD1. The V gene's germline CDR1 is LGHNT and CDR2 FRNRAP. V trimming: 4 bases; J trimming: 6 bases; junction bases outside the gene matches: 9. CDR3 length: 15 residues.

CDR3 in amino acids: CASSFQGIEAFF. The CDR3 DNA is TGCGCCAGCAGCTTTCAGGGTATTGAAGCTTTCTTT. The rearrangement joins TRBV5-1 to TRBJ1-1, with D maybe TRBD1 (5 bases). V lost 2 bases to trimming and J lost 7 bases, with 9 bases between them. This CDR3 has 12 residues. Per the germline V gene, CDR1 is SGHRS and CDR2 is YFSETQ.

The J gene is TRBJ1-2, the V gene TRBV20-1, with unresolved D. The ends were cut back, 3 bases at V and 4 bases at J, with 12 bases in the middle. Germline V gene lookup returns CDR1 DFQATT and CDR2 SNEGSKA (reference sequence). The CDR3 loop spans 13 amino acids. The CDR3 DNA follows: TGCAGTGCTAGTGCTGAACAGTTCTATGGCTACACCTTC. Translating gives CSASAEQFYGYTF.

This clone was counted only a few times. This chain connects TRBV6-6 to TRBJ1-5; maybe TRBD1 (6 bases). The germline V and J ends were trimmed by 5 bases and 0 bases, with 11 bases remaining between them. From germline, CDR1 is MNHNY and CDR2 SVGAGI (reference sequence). CDR3 size: 15 residues. CDR3 coding DNA: TGTGCCAGCAGTGGCGGACAGAGTAGCAATCAGCCCCAGCATTTT. This gives the protein CASSGGQSSNQPQHF.

V is TRBV6-1 and J is TRBJ1-1, with D perhaps TRBD1 (5 bases). V was trimmed by 4 bases and J by 7 bases, leaving 25 bases between them. Germline loops: CDR1 MNHNS, CDR2 SASEGT. CDR3 length: 17 residues. The CDR3 coding sequence is TGTGCCAGCAGTGGTTTTTTTGGGGTATCGGCGGGGGTTGAAGCTTTCTTT. Amino acids: CASSGFFGVSAGVEAFF.

The V gene is TRBV28, the J gene TRBJ1-2; weak D call: TRBD1 (6 bases). V lost 7 bases and J 0 bases, leaving 12 bases between the germline ends. The CDR3 length is 14 residues. CDR1 MDHEN and CDR2 SYDVKM come from the germline V gene. CDR3 in amino acids: CASTGHMTNYGYTF. The CDR3 DNA sequence: TGTGCCAGCACGGGACACATGACTAACTATGGCTACACCTTC.

V usage is TRBV5-1 and J usage is TRBJ1-5; TRBD1 is a possible D gene (6 bases). Trimming left V 4 bases short and J 5 bases short, with 13 bases between. This CDR3 has 14 amino acids. Germline V gene sequence: CDR1 SGHRS, CDR2 YFSETQ. The CDR3 DNA is TGCGCCAGCAGCGTGGCAGGGGTCGATCAGCCCCAGCATTTT. Translation: CASSVAGVDQPQHF. The whole variable domain, filled in from reference TRBV5-1 and TRBJ1-5, reads KAGVTQTPRYLIKTRGQQVTLSCSPISGHRSVSWYQQTPGQGLQFLFEYFSETQRNKGNFPGRFSGRQFSNSRSEMNVSTLELGDSALYLCASSVAGVDQPQHFGDGTRLSIL.

The V and J genes are TRBV30 and TRBJ1-4; no clear D gene. The CDR3 has 14 residues. V shed 3 bases and J shed 6 bases, with 14 bases lying between them. In germline, CDR1 is GTSNPN, CDR2 SVGIG (reference sequence). The CDR3 region has the DNA TGTGCCTGGAGGAATAGGCTAGCGCATGAAAAACTGTTTTTT. Its translation is CAWRNRLAHEKLFF.